This TCR beta chain was sequenced for a study of T cells in women clearing cervical HPV infection. Data came from immunoSEQ multiplex PCR; TCRdb stores just in-frame clones and leaves some out. The listing contains roughly 20,000 clones. The CDR3 extends over 14 amino acids. Trimming cost V 5 bases and J 6 bases; bases outside gene matches: 7. Germline V gene sequence: CDR1 PRHDT, CDR2 FYEKMQ (reference sequence). On this clone itself: Its matching antigen is unknown. The read terminates 3 residues ahead of where the CDR3 ends, so the germline J gene completes it.

Overall study results and limits: Unknown T-cell numbers per sample may underlie the richness differences.

This receptor was obtained from a woman between 18 and 69 years old with a cervical HPV16 infection that either progressed to CIN3+ or cleared (not recorded which). The chain employs TRBV13 and TRBJ2-7; the match to TRBD1 covers 10 bases. Sample: blood buffy coat. The CDR3 sequence: CASSARQGAGEQYF. The sequenced CDR3 bases are TGTGCCAGCAGCGCCCGACAGGGGGCCGGCGAG.